The rows below give T cell receptor beta chains drawn from one sample of a study of shared clonotypes between healthy human individuals. Generated by immunoSEQ multiplex PCR, the TCRdb table keeps only in-frame clones and is missing some. The sample yields around 2.5 million clones, under 95% seen once. Material: naive CD4+ T cells from PBMCs. The receptors come from a man between 18 and 35 years old in good health. Some clones in this sample may be carry-over from other donors' samples. Both conserved end residues are part of each CDR3. A D gene is named only where the DNA matches it firmly. Rows give clone size only sometimes, using once, few, many, or a class for an expanded clone.

clone_size	d_call	v_call	j_call	cdr3_aa	cdr3_nt
.	.	TRBV4-2	TRBJ1-4	CASSQDIGGSIGKLFF	TGTGCCAGCAGCCAAGATATAGGGGGTAGTATCGGAAAACTGTTTTTT
.	.	TRBV5-6	TRBJ2-7	CASSLAGSLTYEQYF	TGTGCCAGCAGCTTGGCAGGATCCCTTACCTACGAGCAGTACTTC
.	.	TRBV5-1	TRBJ2-7	CASSFPGYEQYF	TGCGCCAGCAGCTTTCCGGGGTACGAGCAGTACTTC
once	TRBD1	TRBV30	TRBJ1-2	CARGQGNYGYTF	TGTGCCCGGGGACAGGGGAACTATGGCTACACCTTC
.	.	TRBV5-4	TRBJ2-5	CASSPRAQETQYF	TGTGCCAGCAGCCCAAGGGCCCAAGAGACCCAGTACTTC
.	.	TRBV28	TRBJ1-4	CASRRGAGAGDEKLFF	TGTGCCAGCAGGAGGGGCGCCGGGGCGGGTGATGAAAAACTGTTTTTT
.	.	TRBV6-1	TRBJ2-7	CASSAGTNIYEQYF	TGTGCCAGCAGTGCCGGGACAAACATCTACGAGCAGTACTTC
.	TRBD1	TRBV28	TRBJ1-1	CATKPVGTGPNTEAFF	TGTGCCACTAAACCCGTCGGGACAGGGCCGAACACTGAAGCTTTCTTT
.	TRBD2	TRBV7-9	TRBJ2-2	CASSQAGPNTGELFF	TGTGCCAGCAGCCAAGCGGGACCGAACACCGGGGAGCTGTTTTTT
.	.	TRBV7-9	TRBJ2-3	CASSLAQRAGSDTQYF	TGTGCCAGCAGCTTAGCCCAAAGGGCGGGGTCAGATACGCAGTATTTT
.	TRBD2	TRBV9	TRBJ2-1	CASSVGGTYFYNEQFF	TGTGCCAGCAGCGTGGGGGGGACTTACTTCTACAATGAGCAGTTCTTC
.	TRBD1	TRBV25-1	TRBJ1-4	CASSENLRTGPNEKLFF	TGTGCCAGCAGTGAGAATCTGAGGACAGGCCCTAATGAAAAACTGTTTTTT
.	TRBD1	TRBV6-1	TRBJ2-3	CASIQGRPGDTQYF	TGTGCCAGCATACAGGGGCGCCCGGGAGATACGCAGTATTTT
.	TRBD1	TRBV10-2	TRBJ1-3	CAAADRGKSTIYF	TGCGCCGCGGCGGACAGGGGGAAAAGCACCATATATTTT
.	.	TRBV9	TRBJ2-1	CASSVAGGPLYNEQFF	TGTGCCAGCAGCGTCGCTGGGGGCCCGTTGTACAATGAGCAGTTCTTC
.	.	TRBV7-2	TRBJ2-7	CASSLRYLSYEQYF	TGTGCCAGCAGCTTGAGGTATCTCTCCTACGAGCAGTACTTC
once	.	TRBV4-2	TRBJ2-1	CASSRPGVDYNEQFF	TGTGCCAGCAGCCGGCCAGGGGTGGACTACAATGAGCAGTTCTTC
.	TRBD2	TRBV18	TRBJ2-1	CASSPSRGGDNEQFF	TGTGCCAGCTCACCAAGTCGGGGAGGGGACAATGAGCAGTTCTTC
.	.	TRBV6-1	TRBJ2-3	CASRDRPTDTQYF	TGTGCCAGCAGAGACAGGCCTACAGATACGCAGTATTTT
.	TRBD1	TRBV19	TRBJ1-2	CASTSGQDYGYTF	TGTGCCAGTACTAGCGGACAGGATTATGGCTACACCTTC
.	TRBD1	TRBV18	TRBJ1-5	CASSPGTGQQQPQHF	TGTGCCAGCTCACCTGGGACAGGGCAGCAGCAGCCCCAGCATTTT
.	TRBD2	TRBV5-1	TRBJ2-3	CASSLRLAGLTDTQYF	TGCGCCAGCAGCTTGCGTCTAGCGGGGCTCACAGATACGCAGTATTTT
.	.	TRBV28	TRBJ2-7	CASSLRPLKGLEQYF	TGTGCCAGCAGTTTACGGCCACTAAAGGGCCTTGAGCAGTACTTC
.	TRBD2	TRBV30	TRBJ2-3	CAWKLAAADTQYF	TGTGCCTGGAAACTAGCGGCGGCAGATACGCAGTATTTT
.	TRBD2	TRBV18	TRBJ2-1	CASSPSASGSFYNEQFF	TGTGCCAGCTCACCATCCGCAAGCGGGAGTTTCTACAATGAGCAGTTCTTC
.	TRBD1	TRBV23-1	TRBJ2-2	CASSHATGAPNTGELFF	TGCGCCAGCAGTCATGCGACAGGGGCCCCGAACACCGGGGAGCTGTTTTTT
.	TRBD2	TRBV10-1	TRBJ2-5	CASSESAGVAETQYF	TGCGCCAGCAGTGAGTCAGCGGGAGTGGCGGAGACCCAGTACTTC
.	.	TRBV29-1	TRBJ2-1	CSVESPGNEQFF	TGCAGCGTTGAATCCCCGGGGAATGAGCAGTTCTTC
.	.	TRBV10-2	TRBJ2-7	CASSELGGNYEQYF	TGCGCCAGCAGTGAACTAGGGGGGAACTACGAGCAGTACTTC
.	TRBD2	TRBV5-1	TRBJ2-7	CASSTTSGGSSYEQYF	TGCGCCAGCAGCACGACTAGCGGGGGAAGCTCCTACGAGCAGTACTTC
.	TRBD2	TRBV19	TRBJ2-3	CASSPLGGRSDTQYF	TGTGCCAGTAGCCCCCTCGGGGGGAGGTCAGATACGCAGTATTTT
.	.	TRBV11-2	TRBJ1-4	CASSLGDRLTNEKLFF	TGTGCCAGCAGCTTAGGAGACAGATTAACTAATGAAAAACTGTTTTTT
.	TRBD1	TRBV27	TRBJ1-2	CASSPTGHQHGYTF	TGTGCCAGCAGTCCGACAGGGCACCAGCATGGCTACACCTTC
.	.	TRBV6-1	TRBJ2-2	CASIFTGNTGELFF	TGTGCCAGCATATTTACTGGGAACACCGGGGAGCTGTTTTTT
.	.	TRBV19	TRBJ1-5	CASSVLGGSSNQPQHF	TGTGCCAGTAGTGTCCTTGGGGGGAGTAGCAATCAGCCCCAGCATTTT
.	.	TRBV18	TRBJ1-2	CASSQLTPPNYGYTF	TGTGCCAGCTCACAACTAACACCCCCTAACTATGGCTACACCTTC
.	.	TRBV19	TRBJ1-5	CASTEGSQPQHF	TGTGCCAGTACCGAAGGGAGCCAGCCCCAGCATTTT
.	.	TRBV5-1	TRBJ1-2	CASSPVGGAPIGYTF	TGCGCCAGCAGCCCCGTAGGGGGGGCACCTATCGGCTACACCTTC
.	.	TRBV11-2	TRBJ2-7	CASSLNRASSYEQYF	TGTGCCAGCAGCTTAAACAGGGCAAGCTCCTACGAGCAGTACTTC
.	.	TRBV5-4	TRBJ2-1	CASSLNSYNEQFF	TGTGCCAGCAGCTTGAACAGTTACAATGAGCAGTTCTTC
.	.	TRBV6-1	TRBJ2-3	CASSASGGTDTQYF	TGTGCCAGCAGTGCAAGTGGTGGCACAGATACGCAGTATTTT
once	.	TRBV7-9	TRBJ2-5	CASSPRAYQETQYF	TGTGCCAGCAGCCCACGAGCCTACCAAGAGACCCAGTACTTC
.	.	TRBV5-8	TRBJ2-1	CASSDGIRSYNEQFF	TGTGCCAGCAGCGACGGGATTCGCTCCTACAATGAGCAGTTCTTC